The T cell receptor beta chain described here comes from a study of vaccination effects on CD4 cells after COVID-19. Broader study findings: Infection- and vaccine-induced clones contracted markedly late after vaccination.

The protocol was immunoSEQ multiplex PCR, while the TCRdb copy is restricted to in-frame clones and leaves out a portion. This table has more than 60,000 clones, about 69% appearing once. Notes on this clone: The target antigen is unknown.

CDR1 is SGDLS and CDR2 is YYNGEE in the germline V gene. This CDR3 is 12 amino acids long. Subsequent to ten to eleven days of culture, CD4+ T cells were isolated. Sequencing was performed on CD4+ T cells from PBMCs cultured without peptide, taken before COVID-19 vaccination. This TCR was sampled from a human donor who had a prior SARS-CoV-2 infection. The chain employs TRBV9 and TRBJ1-2; tentatively, D is TRBD1 (5 bases). The CDR3 loop reads CAMGGGSGGYTF. CDR3 bases: TGTGCGATGGGGGGGGGTTCGGGCGGCTACACCTTC.